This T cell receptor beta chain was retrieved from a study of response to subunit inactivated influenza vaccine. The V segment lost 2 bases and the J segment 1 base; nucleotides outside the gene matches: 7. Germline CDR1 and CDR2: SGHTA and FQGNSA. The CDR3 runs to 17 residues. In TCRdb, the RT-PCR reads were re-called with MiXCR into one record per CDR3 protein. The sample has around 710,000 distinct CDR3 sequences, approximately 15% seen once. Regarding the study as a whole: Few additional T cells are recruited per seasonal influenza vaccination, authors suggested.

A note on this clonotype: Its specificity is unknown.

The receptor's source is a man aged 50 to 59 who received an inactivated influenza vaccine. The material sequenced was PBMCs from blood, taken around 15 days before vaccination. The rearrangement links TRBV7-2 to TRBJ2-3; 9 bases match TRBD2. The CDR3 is CASSLKFAGGRTDTQYF. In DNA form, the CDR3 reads TGTGCCAGCAGCTTAAAATTTGCGGGAGGGCGCACAGATACGCAGTATTTT.